The T cell receptor (beta chain) under discussion was sequenced for a study of shared clonotypes between healthy human individuals. Looking at the study overall: A couple of female and a few male donors aged 18 to 49 were enrolled.

Study-wide points: Depth of sequencing was expected to influence donor clonotype sharing.

For every subset, genomic DNA was evenly distributed across several immunoSEQ plates. Original data processing: Junction-only sequences without quality scores came from ImmunoSEQ, so filtering differed. Some clones are missing from TCRdb's copy, which holds only in-frame ones; the method was immunoSEQ multiplex PCR. Clone size and V and J calls were adopted from that table, with D and trimming inferred from the DNA. Of about 680,000 clones in the sample, around 73% were seen once. For this clone: Its antigen is undetermined.

The sequenced material came from memory CD4+ T cells sorted from blood. Sample subset: CD45RA-negative fraction. This clonotype originated in a woman aged 25-40 years in good health.

This CDR3 is CATYSRAGGFNEQFF. In nucleotides, the CDR3 is TGTGCCACATACTCCAGAGCGGGAGGGTTCAATGAGCAGTTCTTC. The gene calls are TRBV5-6 and TRBJ2-1; TRBD2 aligns across 10 bases. After removal of 9 bases from V and 6 bases from J, the junction contained 12 bases not matched to a gene. The CDR3 has 15 amino acids. Germline values: CDR1 SGHDT, CDR2 YYEEEE.